This T cell receptor beta chain comes out of a study of shared clonotypes between healthy human individuals. Profiling relied on immunoSEQ multiplex PCR, and the TCRdb table lists in-frame clones only, not all of them. Here the sample spans around 2,100,000 clones, about 95% being singletons. The naive CD8 subset, CD45RO-negative cells positively selected for CCR7, excluded terminally differentiated effector memory CD45RA+ cells. Sequencing was carried out using naive CD8+ T cells sorted from blood. This TCR was recovered from a man younger than 35 in good health.

The CDR3 sequence: CASSSKGVSRWTYEQYF. DNA for the CDR3: TGTGCCAGCAGCTCGAAGGGGGTTAGCAGATGGACCTACGAGCAGTACTTC. The chain uses TRBV7-9 and TRBJ2-7; D might be TRBD1 (6 bases). The V end lost 4 bases, the J end lost 2 bases, and 21 bases lay between the germline ends. Per germline, CDR1 SEHNR and CDR2 FQNEAQ (reference sequence). This CDR3 has 17 amino acids.